This T cell receptor (beta chain) came from a study of shared clonotypes between healthy human individuals. Study-wide results and limits: A generally larger estimated richness was seen in naive subsets than in memory subsets.

Several immunoSEQ plates received, in even portions, the genomic DNA of each subset. Sequencing was performed with immunoSEQ multiplex PCR; in TCRdb, only in-frame clones are kept and a portion is missing. The table has roughly 2,500,000 clones, approximately 93% seen once. As for this clone: Its antigen is not identified.

Per germline, CDR1 LGHNT and CDR2 FRNRAP. CDR3 size: 18 residues. The V gene lost 0 bases and the J gene lost 1 base, with 17 bases spanning the gap. This TCR was recovered from a man aged 18 to 30 in good health. Some clones in this sample may be carry-over from other donors' samples. Sequenced material: naive CD4+ T cells from PBMCs. Subset meaning: CD45RA+ positively selected. V is TRBV12-5 and J is TRBJ2-3; weak D call: TRBD2 (5 bases). CDR3 region: CASGLVRRNPLGTDTQYF. For the CDR3, the DNA is TGTGCTAGTGGTTTGGTAAGGAGGAATCCTTTAGGCACAGATACGCAGTATTTT.